These 2 T cell receptor beta chains share one sample of origin, sequenced in a study of chemoradiotherapy in HPV16-positive cancers. This table comes from immunoSEQ multiplex PCR, and its TCRdb copy is limited to in-frame clones, with some not included. Here the sample spans about 20,000 clones, approximately 70% being singletons. The material was obtained from a patient who underwent chemoradiotherapy. The origin of the receptors is a human donor with HPV-associated anogenital cancer.

This chain uses TRBV28 with TRBJ2-3, with TRBD1 matching over 8 bases. The CDR3 runs to 17 residues. Germline assignment: CDR1 MDHEN and CDR2 SYDVKM. V trimming: 6 bases; J trimming: 4 bases; junction bases outside the gene matches: 15. In DNA, the CDR3 is TGTGCCAGCAGCACAACCGGGGACAGGAAGAGATCAGATACGCAGTATTTT. Amino acid sequence: CASSTTGDRKRSDTQYF. Together with reference TRBV28 and TRBJ2-3, the CDR3 gives the full variable domain: DVKVTQSSRYLVKRTGEKVFLECVQDMDHENMFWYRQDPGLGLRLIYFSYDVKMKEKGDIPEGYSVSREKKERFSLILESASTNQTSMYLCASSTTGDRKRSDTQYFGPGTRLTVL.

The chain joins TRBV6-5 to TRBJ2-1; 10 bases agree with TRBD2. V was pared by 7 bases and J by 6 bases, with 9 bases of the junction left unmatched. Germline V CDR1 and CDR2: MNHEY, SVGAGI. The CDR3 has 15 amino acids. DNA for the CDR3: TGTGCCAGCACAGCGGGGGGGTTCCACGGCAATGAGCAGTTCTTC. It is translated as CASTAGGFHGNEQFF.